This T cell receptor beta chain was profiled in a study of blood T cells in healthy people across ages. Whole-study findings and limits: TCR beta diversity per million T cells fell roughly linearly with age.

Healthy Caucasian individuals from Russia aged 6 to 90 were enrolled as donors. In germline, CDR1 is SGHDN, CDR2 FVKESK. V lost 6 bases and J 4 bases, leaving 19 bases between the germline ends. This CDR3 spans 15 amino acids. Notes on this clonotype: Its target is unknown.

Combining a sample-barcoded 5' primer with a J-beta primer mix, a second PCR ran for roughly 7 to 11 cycles. Unique molecular identifiers of 12 random nucleotides labeled each cDNA. There were at least 2.5 million CDR3-containing paired-end reads obtained from each sample. TCRdb analysed the 5' RACE reads with MiXCR anew, one entry per CDR3 protein. The table records around 940,000 distinct CDR3 sequences, roughly half of them present only once. The sample consisted of blood. The sequence came from a woman aged 60 to 75 in good health. The chain employs TRBV14 and TRBJ2-7, with a weak D call TRBD1 (6 bases). The CDR3 spells CASSARDKHFYEQYF. The CDR3 DNA is TGTGCCAGCAGTGCTCGGGACAAGCACTTTTACGAGCAGTACTTC.